The rows below give T cell receptor beta chains drawn from one sample of a study of CD8+CD57+ T cells in acquired aplastic anemia. Via MiXCR, TCRdb re-called the reads, giving one row per CDR3 protein. The sample holds 200,000 to 250,000 distinct CDR3 sequences, roughly 57% seen once. The specimen sequenced was sorted CD4+, CD8+, or CD8+CD57+ T cells (not recorded which) from PBMCs. These receptors were collected from a human donor in good health. The CDR3 runs from the conserved cysteine through the conserved F or W. The D gene is left open where the match is weak. Size is stated for part of the rows, as once, few or many counts, or as a class when the clone is expanded.

>TRBD1|TRBJ2-7|TRBV5-8|NA
CASSLEGQGAYEQYF
TGTGCCAGCAGCTTGGAAGGACAGGGGGCCTACGAGCAGTACTTC
>NA|TRBJ2-7|TRBV20-1|many
CSARPRQTYEQYF
TGCAGTGCTAGACCGCGACAGACCTACGAGCAGTACTTC
>TRBD2|TRBJ2-5|TRBV9|few
CASNIAGEETQYF
TGTGCCAGCAACATAGCGGGGGAAGAGACCCAGTACTTC
>TRBD2|TRBJ2-1|TRBV2|NA
CASRSPGLAVEQFF
TGTGCCAGCAGATCTCCTGGACTAGCGGTTGAGCAGTTCTTC
>TRBD2|TRBJ2-7|TRBV7-6|few
CASSQTSGRVYEQYF
TGTGCCAGCAGCCAGACTAGCGGGAGGGTGTACGAGCAGTACTTC
>TRBD2|TRBJ2-1|TRBV3-1|NA
CASSSPSVAGGLNEQFF
TGTGCCAGCAGCTCACCTAGCGTAGCGGGGGGGCTCAATGAGCAGTTCTTC
>TRBD1|TRBJ2-1|TRBV10-3|NA
CAISADRAGYEQFF
TGTGCCATCAGTGCGGACAGGGCTGGCTACGAGCAGTTCTTC
>TRBD1|TRBJ1-4|TRBV7-8|NA
CASSPSRTGGTNEKLFF
TGTGCCAGCAGCCCCTCGCGGACAGGGGGCACTAATGAAAAACTGTTTTTT
>NA|TRBJ2-1|TRBV19|NA
CASSILGTHEQFF
TGTGCCAGTAGTATCTTGGGGACGCATGAGCAGTTCTTC
>TRBD2|TRBJ2-2|TRBV7-3|NA
CASSGLAGGSGTGELFF
TGTGCCAGCAGCGGACTAGCGGGGGGGTCGGGCACCGGGGAGCTGTTTTTT
>NA|TRBJ1-2|TRBV9|NA
CASSVGSGGGYGYTF
TGTGCCAGCAGCGTAGGCAGTGGAGGGGGCTATGGCTACACCTTC
>NA|TRBJ2-3|TRBV7-8|NA
CASSLDQGAAMSTDTQYF
TGTGCCAGCAGCTTGGATCAGGGTGCCGCGATGAGCACAGATACGCAGTATTTT
>NA|TRBJ2-7|TRBV7-6|many
CASSPATGTSSYEQYF
TGTGCCAGCAGCCCAGCGACAGGCACCAGCTCCTACGAGCAGTACTTC
>TRBD1|TRBJ1-2|TRBV7-6|few
CASAATGGHGYTF
TGTGCCAGCGCCGCAACAGGGGGCCATGGCTACACCTTC
>NA|TRBJ1-2|TRBV10-3|NA
CAIRKGDLSRWGYTF
TGTGCCATCCGGAAGGGGGACCTTTCCAGATGGGGCTACACCTTC
>NA|TRBJ2-7|TRBV2|medium-sized
CASTIPDSYEQYF
TGTGCCAGCACGATCCCAGACTCCTACGAGCAGTACTTC
>TRBD1|TRBJ1-1|TRBV29-1|NA
CSVGTGMNTEAFF
TGCAGCGTCGGGACAGGAATGAACACTGAAGCTTTCTTT
>NA|TRBJ1-6|TRBV6-1|NA
CASRVGHSPLHF
TGTGCCAGCAGGGTTGGGCACTCACCCCTCCACTTT
>NA|TRBJ1-3|TRBV2|NA
CASRVSGNTIYF
TGTGCCAGCAGAGTCTCTGGAAACACCATATATTTT
>NA|TRBJ1-5|TRBV6-1|once
CASSEAPAGPSNQPQHF
TGTGCCAGCAGTGAAGCCCCAGCAGGGCCCAGCAATCAGCCCCAGCATTTT
>NA|TRBJ2-1|TRBV6-2/TRBV6-3|many
CASTRTTSGSDEQFF
TGTGCCAGCACCAGGACTACCTCTGGGAGCGATGAGCAGTTCTTC
>NA|TRBJ2-1|TRBV24-1|many
CATSDAGSGYNEQFF
TGTGCCACCAGTGACGCAGGATCGGGGTACAATGAGCAGTTCTTC
>NA|TRBJ1-1|TRBV5-1|NA
CASRTVTLNTEAFF
TGCGCCAGCAGAACCGTTACTTTGAACACTGAAGCTTTCTTT
>NA|TRBJ2-7|TRBV19|NA
CASRGQETYEQYF
TGTGCCAGTAGGGGGCAGGAAACCTACGAGCAGTACTTC
>TRBD2|TRBJ2-7|TRBV5-6|many
CASDSGGASYEQYF
TGTGCCAGCGATAGCGGGGGGGCTTCCTACGAGCAGTACTTC